This TCR beta chain was sequenced for a study of post-analysis software for immune sequencing data. Presence of unique molecular identifiers characterized the TCR beta cDNA libraries. Via MiXCR, TCRdb re-called the PCR reads, giving one row per CDR3 protein. The sample consists of hundreds of thousands of distinct CDR3 sequences, about 60% of them appearing once. Source material: blood. This receptor was taken from a girl aged 2 to 10 with multiple sclerosis.

The CDR3 DNA follows: TGTGCCTGGAGTGTAGGAGAATTTGGTGTGGATACGCAGTATTTT. This translates into CAWSVGEFGVDTQYF. This chain joins TRBV30 and TRBJ2-3; no definite D call. The CDR3 loop spans 15 amino acids. Germline V CDR1 and CDR2: GTSNPN, SVGIG (reference sequence). Trimming removed 0 bases from V and 6 bases from J, with 16 bases in between.